Listed below are T cell receptor beta chains from one sample, sequenced in a study of T cell changes during pregnancy in multiple sclerosis. TCRdb's table, derived via immunoSEQ multiplex PCR, lists solely in-frame clones and lacks some. The sample has some 40,000 clones, roughly 90% seen once. This sample comprised CD4+ T cells from peripheral blood mononuclear cells, obtained before pregnancy. The receptors stem from a female donor with multiple sclerosis, enrolled in a pregnancy study. Each CDR3 is given with its conserved first and last residue. The D gene is left open where the match is weak. Size is omitted from some rows. Given values are once, few, many or a class for expanded clones.

size,V,J,D,DNA,CDR3
NA,TRBV11-2,TRBJ1-1,NA,TGTGCCAGCAGCTTCCCGGGAGGGGCCGGGACTGACGCTTTCTTT,CASSFPGGAGTDAFF
NA,TRBV7-2,TRBJ2-5,TRBD1,TGTGCCAGCAGCACCCAAGGGACAGTGAAGAAGACCCAGTACTTC,CASSTQGTVKKTQYF
NA,TRBV5-1,TRBJ1-6,NA,TGCGCCAGCAGCTTGCACGGCAGGGAAAGCTCACCCCTCCACTTT,CASSLHGRESSPLHF
NA,TRBV27,TRBJ1-4,NA,TGTGCCAGCAGTCCCCCTCCGAACGGGGGTACTAATGAAAAACTGTTTTTT,CASSPPPNGGTNEKLFF
once,TRBV9,TRBJ2-7,TRBD1,TGTGCCAGCAGCGCCCCGGGACAGGGGGCTTACGAGCAGTACTTC,CASSAPGQGAYEQYF
NA,TRBV7-6,TRBJ2-1,NA,TGTGCCAGCAGCCTCGGTTCGGGGGTCTACAATGAGCAGTTCTTC,CASSLGSGVYNEQFF
NA,TRBV4-1,TRBJ1-4,TRBD1,TGCGCCAGCAGCCAGGATGGACAGGGGAATGAAAAACTGTTTTTT,CASSQDGQGNEKLFF
medium-sized,TRBV20-1,TRBJ2-1,NA,TGCAGTGCTCGCGGGTTCAATGAGCAGTTCTTC,CSARGFNEQFF
NA,TRBV11-2,TRBJ1-3,NA,TGTGCCAGCAGCTTAGTTTCTTACACCATATATTTT,CASSLVSYTIYF
NA,TRBV9,TRBJ2-7,TRBD1,TGTGCCAGCAGCGTACTTGGGACAGGGGCCTACGAGCAGTACTTC,CASSVLGTGAYEQYF